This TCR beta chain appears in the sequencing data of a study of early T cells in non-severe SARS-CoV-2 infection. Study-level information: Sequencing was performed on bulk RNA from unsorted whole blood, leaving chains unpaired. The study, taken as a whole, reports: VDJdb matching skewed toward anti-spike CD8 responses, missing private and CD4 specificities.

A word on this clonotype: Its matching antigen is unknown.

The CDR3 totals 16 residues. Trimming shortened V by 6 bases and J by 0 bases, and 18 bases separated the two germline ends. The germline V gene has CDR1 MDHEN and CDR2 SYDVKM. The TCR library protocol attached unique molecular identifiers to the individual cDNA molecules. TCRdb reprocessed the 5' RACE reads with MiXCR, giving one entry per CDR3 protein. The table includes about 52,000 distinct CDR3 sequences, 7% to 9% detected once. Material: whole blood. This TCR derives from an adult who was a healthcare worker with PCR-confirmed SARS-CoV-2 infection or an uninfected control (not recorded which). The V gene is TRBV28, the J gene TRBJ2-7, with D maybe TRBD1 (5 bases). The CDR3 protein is CASSSPGRLSSYEQYF. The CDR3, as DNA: TGTGCCAGCAGCTCCCCAGGGCGGTTAAGCTCCTACGAGCAGTACTTC.